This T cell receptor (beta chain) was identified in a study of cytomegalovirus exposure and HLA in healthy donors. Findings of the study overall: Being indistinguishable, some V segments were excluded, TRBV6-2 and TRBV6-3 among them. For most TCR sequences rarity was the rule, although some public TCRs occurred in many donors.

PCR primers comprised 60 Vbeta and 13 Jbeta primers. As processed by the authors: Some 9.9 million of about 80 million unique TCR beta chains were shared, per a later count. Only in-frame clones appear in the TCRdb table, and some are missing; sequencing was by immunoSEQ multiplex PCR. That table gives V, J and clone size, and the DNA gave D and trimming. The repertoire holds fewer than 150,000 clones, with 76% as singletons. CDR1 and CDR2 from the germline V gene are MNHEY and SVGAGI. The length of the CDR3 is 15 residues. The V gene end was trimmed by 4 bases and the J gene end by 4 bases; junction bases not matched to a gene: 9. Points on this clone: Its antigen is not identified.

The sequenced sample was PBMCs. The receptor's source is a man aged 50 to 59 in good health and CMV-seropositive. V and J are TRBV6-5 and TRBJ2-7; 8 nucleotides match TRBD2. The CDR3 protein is CASSLGREGQYEQYF. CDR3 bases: TGTGCCAGCAGTTTGGGACGGGAGGGCCAATACGAGCAGTACTTC.